These 20 T cell receptor beta chains share one sample of origin, sequenced in a study of glioma-infiltrating T cells after dendritic cell vaccination. Profiled with immunoSEQ multiplex PCR; TCRdb holds only in-frame clones, not every one. The sample yields around 100,000 clones, about four fifths seen once. The sequences come from blood, collected before dendritic cell vaccination. These receptors came from a human donor with glioblastoma.

The V call is TRBV30, the J call TRBJ1-2; TRBD1 matches 11 bases. J was trimmed by 7 bases and V by 1 base; bases with no gene match: 8. Germline values: CDR1 GTSNPN, CDR2 SVGIG (reference sequence). CDR3 length: 15 residues. CDR3 sequence (DNA): TGTGCCTGGAGTGCCCTTGGACAGGGGGCGGTTGGCTACACCTTC. Its translation: CAWSALGQGAVGYTF.

The chain couples TRBV18 to TRBJ2-3; 10 bases map to TRBD2. V gave up 3 bases and J gave up 4 bases; unmatched junction bases: 10. Germline lookup yields CDR1 KGHSH and CDR2 LQKENI. This CDR3 is built from 17 residues. The CDR3 loop reads CASSPGTSATGPDTQYF. DNA of the CDR3: TGTGCCAGCTCACCGGGGACTAGCGCCACGGGGCCAGATACGCAGTATTTT. Complete variable domain (other parts from reference TRBV18 and TRBJ2-3): NAGVMQNPRHLVRRRGQEARLRCSPMKGHSHVYWYRQLPEEGLKFMVYLQKENIIDESGMPKERFSAEFPKEGPSILRIQQVVRGDSAAYFCASSPGTSATGPDTQYFGPGTRLTVL.

This clone was seen a handful of times. The chain carries TRBV23-1 and TRBJ2-2, with 7 nucleotides matching TRBD2. TRBV23-1 is recorded as an ORF, its role being uncertain. Trimming cost V 8 bases and J 4 bases; bases outside gene matches: 7. The CDR3 sequence is 14 residues long. The CDR3 nucleotides are TGCGCCAGCCGAGTATCGGGGGGCACCGGGGAGCTGTTTTTT. Its translation: CASRVSGGTGELFF.

The J gene is TRBJ1-3, the V gene TRBV7-2, with D perhaps matching TRBD1 (6 bases). This CDR3 contains 16 residues. Germline CDR1 and CDR2: SGHTA and FQGNSA. Trimming took off 5 bases at V and 4 bases at J, with 18 bases between the two ends. The CDR3 DNA reads TGTGCCAGCAGCACCAATCCCCCAGGGGTGGGAAACACCATATATTTT. Encoded protein: CASSTNPPGVGNTIYF.

The chain couples TRBV7-2 to TRBJ1-1, with D possibly TRBD1 on 5 matching bases. With 5 bases removed from V and 0 bases from J, the gap between germline ends came to 13 bases. This CDR3 region has 15 residues. The germline V gene has CDR1 SGHTA and CDR2 FQGNSA. The CDR3 DNA sequence: TGTGCCAGCAGCCTAGGCAGGGCTATGAACACTGAAGCTTTCTTT. Its translation is CASSLGRAMNTEAFF.

The V call is TRBV6-5, the J call TRBJ2-7; a possible D gene is TRBD1 (7 bases). V dropped 2 bases and J dropped 0 bases, with 14 bases sitting between them. CDR1 MNHEY and CDR2 SVGAGI come from the germline V gene. This CDR3 contains 16 residues. The DNA for the CDR3 is TGTGCCAGCAGTTACGCACAGGGGAGGAGCTCCTACGAGCAGTACTTC. This codes for CASSYAQGRSSYEQYF.

This clone was detected many times. The chain carries TRBV5-1 and TRBJ2-5; perhaps TRBD2 as D (5 bases). The CDR3 runs 17 residues. V lost 0 bases and J lost 5, with 20 bases in between. CDR1 and CDR2 (germline): SGHRS, YFSETQ. CDR3 bases: TGCGCCAGCAGCTTGGCCGAAAACGGAGGTATCGGGGAGACCCAGTACTTC. Translation gives CASSLAENGGIGETQYF. The whole variable domain, remainder taken from reference TRBV5-1 and TRBJ2-5, is KAGVTQTPRYLIKTRGQQVTLSCSPISGHRSVSWYQQTPGQGLQFLFEYFSETQRNKGNFPGRFSGRQFSNSRSEMNVSTLELGDSALYLCASSLAENGGIGETQYFGPGTRLLVL.

The chain has TRBV13 and TRBJ1-4; 7 bases agree with TRBD1. CDR3 length equals 16 residues. Germline CDR1 and CDR2: PRHDT and FYEKMQ (reference sequence). V lost 8 bases to trimming and J lost 1 base; unmatched junction nucleotides: 10. Written as DNA, the CDR3 is TGTGCCAGCCAGGTTAGGGGGCGCGGAACTAATGAAAAACTGTTTTTT. Residues: CASQVRGRGTNEKLFF.

In this sample, this clone turned up a few times. This sequence joins TRBV13 and TRBJ1-1, with D uncertain. Between the trimmed V and J ends, which lost 1 base and 11 bases, there was a span of 11 bases. The CDR3 is made up of 12 amino acids. Germline assignment: CDR1 PRHDT and CDR2 FYEKMQ (reference sequence). As DNA, the CDR3 is TGTGCCAGCAGCTTAGTATCGGGTACGGCTTTCTTT. As protein: CASSLVSGTAFF.

This clone was found a few times. The V gene is TRBV7-2, the J gene TRBJ1-4; D gene uncertain. CDR3 length equals 14 residues. CDR1 is SGHTA, CDR2 FQGNSA, per germline. Trimming removed 5 bases from V and 8 bases from J, with 15 bases in between. The CDR3 sequence is CASSPGVFGEKLFF. CDR3 DNA: TGTGCCAGCAGCCCAGGCGTTTTTGGGGAAAAACTGTTTTTT.

The V and J genes are TRBV11-2 and TRBJ2-7; a weak D match, TRBD1 (5 bases). V was cut by 5 bases and J by 2 bases, with 16 bases left in between. Per germline, CDR1 SGHAT and CDR2 FQNNGV. This CDR3 region has 15 residues. The CDR3 coding sequence is TGTGCCAGCAGCAAACCAATAGACAGACCCTACGAGCAGTACTTC. Translated: CASSKPIDRPYEQYF.

In this sample, this clone turned up a few times. V gene TRBV5-1 combines with J gene TRBJ2-1; 8 bases line up with TRBD2. CDR1 is SGHRS, CDR2 YFSETQ, per germline. The CDR3 totals 14 residues. The trim removed 9 bases at V and 4 bases at J, leaving 9 bases unmatched. The CDR3 is CATGAGGPYNEQFF. The CDR3 coding sequence is TGCGCCACCGGTGCGGGGGGACCGTACAATGAGCAGTTCTTC.

CDR3 protein: CASSPEGEGYEQYF. The CDR3 DNA sequence: TGTGCCAGCTCACCTGAGGGGGAAGGCTACGAGCAGTACTTC. V usage is TRBV18 and J usage is TRBJ2-7, with D possibly matching TRBD1 (6 bases). Between the trimmed V and J ends, which lost 3 bases and 3 bases, there was a span of 12 bases. CDR1 and CDR2 (germline): KGHSH, LQKENI. The CDR3 contains 14 residues.

The CDR3 region is CASSQDWQGAVTEAFF. The CDR3 DNA reads TGCGCCAGCAGCCAAGATTGGCAGGGGGCTGTCACTGAAGCTTTCTTT. V is TRBV4-3 and J is TRBJ1-1; TRBD1 aligns across 8 bases. From germline, CDR1 is LGHNA and CDR2 YSLEER. The CDR3 sequence is 16 residues long. J was trimmed by 4 bases and V by 0 bases; bases with no gene match: 7.

The V call is TRBV5-1, the J call TRBJ2-3; unclear D gene. Deletions cut 0 bases from V and 3 bases from J, with 8 bases between. This CDR3 region has 14 residues. Germline V gene lookup returns CDR1 SGHRS and CDR2 YFSETQ. DNA for the CDR3: TGCGCCAGCAGCTTGGAGGAGAGGACAGATACGCAGTATTTT. Translation gives CASSLEERTDTQYF.

The rearrangement uses TRBV5-6 and TRBJ2-7, with D perhaps assigned TRBD1 or TRBD2 (5 bases each). Trimming pared 4 bases from V and 0 bases from J, leaving 20 bases between. The CDR3 spans 17 residues. Germline V gene data show CDR1 as SGHDT and CDR2 as YYEEEE. The CDR3 loop is CASSLGVTDSFSYEQYF. The CDR3 DNA reads TGTGCCAGCAGCCTGGGGGTGACAGACTCCTTCTCCTACGAGCAGTACTTC.

This clone was observed once. The chain recombines TRBV5-6 with TRBJ2-1; D is possibly TRBD2 (7 bases). The CDR3 extends over 13 amino acids. The germline V and J ends were trimmed by 3 bases and 8 bases, with 12 bases remaining between them. Germline assignment: CDR1 SGHDT and CDR2 YYEEEE. The CDR3 DNA is TGTGCCAGCAGCTCATCGGGGGGCTATGAGCAGTTCTTC. This translates into CASSSSGGYEQFF.

The chain recombines TRBV15 with TRBJ1-2; no firm D call. Germline V lookup: CDR1 LNHNV, CDR2 YYDKDF (reference sequence). Trimming shortened V by 4 bases and J by 9 bases, and 9 bases separated the two germline ends. The CDR3 runs 11 residues. The CDR3 spells CATSTQASYTF. For the CDR3, the DNA is TGTGCCACCAGCACGCAGGCTAGCTACACCTTC.

This chain joins TRBV9 and TRBJ1-1; tentative D call: TRBD1 (6 bases). Germline CDR1 reads SGDLS; CDR2 reads YYNGEE. V lost 2 bases and J 1 base, leaving 12 bases between the germline ends. The CDR3 spans 15 residues. The CDR3 DNA follows: TGTGCCAGCAGCGTCGGGACACCTGGGAACACTGAAGCTTTCTTT. Translating it yields CASSVGTPGNTEAFF.

V usage is TRBV6-5 and J usage is TRBJ2-3; D not certain. Germline V CDR1 and CDR2: MNHEY, SVGAGI. The CDR3 has 11 amino acids. Trimming removed 5 bases at V and 5 bases at J, with 5 bases between. The DNA for the CDR3 is TGTGCCAGCAGTCTAGGAGATACGCAGTATTTT. Residues: CASSLGDTQYF.